This T cell receptor beta chain was profiled in a study of blood T cell repertoires in COVID-19. Across the study: T cells, B-cell-depleted T cells, or PBMCs provided the cDNA or gDNA that served as material.

In the original workflow: Reference gene primers were amplified, and this amplification served to estimate nucleated cell counts. Some clones are missing from TCRdb's copy, which holds only in-frame ones; the method was immunoSEQ multiplex PCR. D and trimming were read from the DNA, whereas the V and J calls and clone size are those reported in that table. The data contain 150,000 to 200,000 clones, 89% of them singletons. V trimming: 7 bases; J trimming: 4 bases; junction bases outside the gene matches: 7. Germline loops: CDR1 SNHLY, CDR2 FYNNEI. The CDR3 loop spans 13 amino acids. This TCR was recovered from a man aged 18 to 30 who had recovered from COVID-19. Sample: peripheral blood. V usage is TRBV2 and J usage is TRBJ2-7, with TRBD1 matching over 7 bases. The DNA for the CDR3 is TGTGCCAGCAAACGGGACAGAAAATACGAGCAGTACTTC. It translates to CASKRDRKYEQYF.